A selection of T cell receptor beta chains follows, all from one sample in a study of identical twins. TCRdb analysed the 5' RACE reads with MiXCR anew, one entry per CDR3 protein. The repertoire holds nearly 650,000 distinct CDR3 sequences, with roughly 7.2% as singletons. These same records also appear under a second study, on yellow fever vaccine responses in identical twins.

Sample: PBMCs. The receptors stem from a woman aged 18-30 years in good health. The CDR3 runs from the conserved cysteine through the conserved F or W. The order of the fields is V gene, D gene, J gene, clone size, CDR3 DNA, CDR3 protein. D genes are given only for firm matches. A row's size may be missing; if present it is once, few, many or a size class.

TRBV5-1	.	TRBJ2-1	.	TGCGCCAGCAGCCCGAGGATGACGTCAGTTACGCTTCACAATGAGCAGTTCTTC	CASSPRMTSVTLHNEQFF
TRBV5-1	.	TRBJ2-2	many	TGCGCCAGCAGCTTAGAATCGAACACCGGGGAGCTGTTTTTT	CASSLESNTGELFF
TRBV12-3/TRBV12-4	TRBD1	TRBJ2-1	many	TGTGCCAGCAGTCCGATGACAGGGCCCTCCTACAATGAGCAGTTCTTC	CASSPMTGPSYNEQFF
TRBV20-1	.	TRBJ2-1	many	TGCAGTGCTAGAGATGGGACTGGGAACTCCTACAATGAGCAGTTCTTC	CSARDGTGNSYNEQFF
TRBV3-1	.	TRBJ1-5	many	TGTGCCAGCAGCCAAGATGGGGGGGCGACGGGGCAGCCCCAGCATTTT	CASSQDGGATGQPQHF
TRBV20-1	TRBD2	TRBJ2-5	many	TGCAGTGCTAGGACTAGCGGGAGTGAGACCCAGTACTTC	CSARTSGSETQYF
TRBV25-1	.	TRBJ2-1	many	TGTGCCAGCAGTGAAATCGGCGATGAGCAGTTCTTC	CASSEIGDEQFF
TRBV29-1	.	TRBJ2-1	many	TGCAGCGTTGAAGATTTGAGAGGGGTCCACTACAATGAGCAGTTCTTC	CSVEDLRGVHYNEQFF
TRBV15	.	TRBJ2-2	few	TGTGCCACCAGGAGAGGGGTGTTGAACACCGGGGAGCTGTTTTTT	CATRRGVLNTGELFF
TRBV15	.	TRBJ1-3	many	TGTGCCACCAGCAGAGTTAATGGAAACACCATATATTTT	CATSRVNGNTIYF